The 18 T cell receptor beta chains given below trace back to one sample, sequenced in a study of blood T cell repertoires in COVID-19. Using immunoSEQ multiplex PCR, the repertoire was profiled, and TCRdb retains in-frame clones only, with some absent. The sample includes 300,000 to 350,000 clones, under 95% of them seen just once. Material for sequencing was peripheral blood. Every receptor here comes from a young woman who had recovered from COVID-19.

The chain joins TRBV5-4 to TRBJ1-1; 7 positions agree with TRBD1. Germline V lookup: CDR1 SGHNT, CDR2 YYREEE (reference sequence). With 0 bases clipped from V and 6 bases from J, the junction kept 5 bases outside the gene matches. The CDR3 is 14 residues long. Here the CDR3 reads CASSLAGRGSEAFF. In DNA, the CDR3 is TGTGCCAGCAGCTTGGCTGGCAGGGGGTCTGAAGCTTTCTTT.

The V call is TRBV2, the J call TRBJ2-4; unclear D gene. CDR3 length: 13 residues. CDR1 and CDR2 (germline): SNHLY, FYNNEI. Trimming pared 4 bases from V and 8 bases from J, leaving 12 bases between. The CDR3 region is CASSAIGADIQYF. CDR3 sequence (DNA): TGTGCCAGCAGTGCGATAGGTGCGGACATTCAGTACTTC.

Written as DNA, the CDR3 is TGTGCCAGCAGTTTAGGACAGGGGGCCGGCACTGAAGCTTTCTTT. This codes for CASSLGQGAGTEAFF. This sequence joins TRBV27 and TRBJ1-1, with 11 bases identical to TRBD1. Per germline, CDR1 MNHEY and CDR2 SMNVEV (reference sequence). After removal of 2 bases from V and 4 bases from J, the junction contained 3 bases not matched to a gene. The CDR3 contains 15 residues.

The gene calls are TRBV5-1 and TRBJ1-6, with D uncertain. CDR1 and CDR2 (germline): SGHRS, YFSETQ. The CDR3 covers 15 residues. Trimming pared 0 bases from V and 8 bases from J, leaving 12 bases between. CDR3 sequence: CASSLELGEHSPLHF. In DNA, the CDR3 is TGCGCCAGCAGCTTGGAGTTGGGAGAGCATTCACCCCTCCACTTT.

The chain has TRBV30 and TRBJ2-2, with 10 bases lining up with TRBD2. V shed 0 bases, J shed 7 bases, and the junction held 11 bases outside the gene matches. Per germline, CDR1 GTSNPN and CDR2 SVGIG (reference sequence). CDR3 length equals 17 residues. The CDR3 coding sequence is TGTGCCTGGAGTGTAAGAGGGGGACTAGCGCAAGGCGGGGAGCTGTTTTTT. It specifies CAWSVRGGLAQGGELFF. The variable domain in full, completed from reference TRBV30 and TRBJ2-2, reads SQTIHQWPATLVQPVGSPLSLECTVEGTSNPNLYWYRQAAGRGLQLLFYSVGIGQISSEVPQNLSASRPQDRQFILSSKKLLLSDSGFYLCAWSVRGGLAQGGELFFGEGSRLTVL.

This chain connects TRBV6-5 to TRBJ1-5; 8 bases line up with TRBD1. CDR1 and CDR2 from the germline V gene are MNHEY and SVGAGI. V was pared by 6 bases and J by 6 bases, with 7 bases of the junction left unmatched. The CDR3 is 14 residues long. The CDR3 is CASSLQGEGQPQHF. As DNA, the CDR3 is TGTGCCAGCAGCTTACAGGGGGAGGGTCAGCCCCAGCATTTT.

This clone was seen just once. The chain has TRBV5-5 and TRBJ2-1; 9 nucleotides line up with TRBD2. Germline loops: CDR1 SGHKS, CDR2 YYEKEE (reference sequence). Losses at the gene ends were 0 bases for V and 5 bases for J; bases not matched to a gene: 3. The CDR3 length is 15 residues. The CDR3 spells CASSLGSGRNNEQFF. CDR3 DNA sequence: TGTGCCAGCAGCTTGGGTAGCGGGAGAAACAATGAGCAGTTCTTC. The entire variable domain, with the rest obtained from reference TRBV5-5 and TRBJ2-1, is as follows: DAGVTQSPTHLIKTRGQQVTLRCSPISGHKSVSWYQQVLGQGPQFIFQYYEKEERGRGNFPDRFSARQFPNYSSELNVNALLLGDSALYLCASSLGSGRNNEQFFGPGTRLTVL.

The V gene is TRBV18, the J gene TRBJ1-2, with D possibly matching TRBD1 (5 bases). CDR3 length equals 14 residues. CDR1 KGHSH and CDR2 LQKENI come from the germline V gene. The ends were cut back, 2 bases at V and 6 bases at J, with 13 bases in the middle. Here the CDR3 reads CASSPTGDLNGYTF. The CDR3 DNA reads as TGTGCCAGCTCACCAACAGGTGACCTCAATGGCTACACCTTC.

The chain has TRBV30 and TRBJ1-1; no firm D call. CDR3 size: 13 residues. Germline V lookup: CDR1 GTSNPN, CDR2 SVGIG (reference sequence). The V end was cut by 0 bases, the J end by 10 bases, with 15 bases between. DNA of the CDR3: TGTGCCTGGAGTGTACGGTACGGGTTGAGAGCTTTCTTT. Amino acids: CAWSVRYGLRAFF. Supplemented by reference TRBV30 and TRBJ1-1, the full variable domain reads SQTIHQWPATLVQPVGSPLSLECTVEGTSNPNLYWYRQAAGRGLQLLFYSVGIGQISSEVPQNLSASRPQDRQFILSSKKLLLSDSGFYLCAWSVRYGLRAFFGQGTRLTVV.

The chain employs TRBV30 and TRBJ2-5; 8 bases fit TRBD2. Germline V gives CDR1 GTSNPN, CDR2 SVGIG (reference sequence). Trimming at V came to 0 bases and at J to 4 bases, leaving 7 bases not matched to a gene. The CDR3 spans 15 residues. DNA of the CDR3: TGTGCCTGGAGTGTGGGAGTCCGGGGGGGAGAGACCCAGTACTTC. Its protein is CAWSVGVRGGETQYF.

This clone was recorded once. The chain combines TRBV2 with TRBJ2-7, with a tentative D call TRBD1 (6 bases). Germline CDR1 SNHLY, CDR2 FYNNEI. The CDR3 contains 15 residues. V was shortened by 3 bases and J by 1 base, with 13 bases between the two germline ends. CDR3 loop: CASSEDRRYSYEQYV. CDR3 DNA sequence: TGTGCCAGCAGTGAGGACAGACGATATTCCTACGAGCAGTACGTC.

This clone was counted between two and nine times. This chain joins TRBV19 and TRBJ1-2; D is uncertain. This CDR3 spans 15 amino acids. V lost 3 bases, J lost 5 bases, and 16 bases lay in between. The germline CDR1 and CDR2 sequences are LNHDA and SQIVND (reference sequence). The DNA for the CDR3 is TGTGCCAGTAGTATGATACCGGGATTAGAATATGGCTACACCTTC. Amino acid sequence: CASSMIPGLEYGYTF.

The chain carries TRBV30 and TRBJ1-1; D uncertain. Trimming took off 0 bases at V and 4 bases at J, with 18 bases between the two ends. Germline-derived CDR1 and CDR2 are GTSNPN and SVGIG (reference sequence). The CDR3 consists of 16 residues. The CDR3 bases are TGTGCCTGGAGTGTCAGGCAGTCCCCTGTGGGCACTGAAGCTTTCTTT. It yields the protein CAWSVRQSPVGTEAFF.

This chain joins TRBV6-2 or TRBV6-3 and TRBJ1-2; D remains ambiguous. CDR3 length: 18 amino acids. Germline lookup yields CDR1 MNHEY and CDR2 SVGEGT. V shed 2 bases and J shed 6 bases, with 25 bases lying between them. CDR3 residues: CASSYTPLPNSKEHGYTF. The CDR3 DNA reads TGTGCCAGCAGTTACACCCCACTCCCGAACTCGAAAGAGCATGGCTACACCTTC.

The CDR3 sequence: CAWSWGRAFYNEQFF. For the CDR3, the DNA is TGTGCCTGGAGTTGGGGGAGGGCCTTCTACAATGAGCAGTTCTTC. The rearrangement joins TRBV30 to TRBJ2-1, with 7 bases aligning to TRBD2. The CDR3 consists of 15 residues. Germline CDR1 and CDR2: GTSNPN and SVGIG (reference sequence). The J segment lost 3 bases and the V segment lost 2 bases, leaving 7 bases of the junction unmatched.

The chain uses TRBV3-1 (or the pseudogene TRBV3-2) and TRBJ2-1, with 12 positions matching TRBD2. Germline V lookup: CDR1 LGHDT, CDR2 YNNKEL (reference sequence). The ends lost 1 base at V and 7 bases at J; junction bases unmatched: 8. The CDR3 has 17 amino acids. CDR3 protein: CASSQVSLAGGVNEQFF. The CDR3 coding sequence is TGTGCCAGCAGCCAAGTATCCCTAGCGGGAGGGGTAAATGAGCAGTTCTTC.

CDR3 in amino acids: CASSARQGVGNEQFF. DNA of the CDR3: TGTGCCAGCAGCGCGAGACAGGGGGTAGGGAATGAGCAGTTCTTC. The chain couples TRBV7-2 to TRBJ2-1; 9 bases are a match to TRBD1. The germline CDR1 and CDR2 sequences are SGHTA and FQGNSA. This CDR3 spans 15 amino acids. V lost 5 bases, J lost 7 bases, and 9 bases stayed unmatched.

This chain connects TRBV19 to TRBJ2-1; 11 nucleotides agree with TRBD2. CDR1 is LNHDA, CDR2 SQIVND, per germline (reference sequence). The CDR3 contains 15 residues. V lost 7 bases and J lost 7; bases outside the gene matches: 9. The CDR3 is CASTSLAGGGNEQFF. CDR3 bases: TGTGCCAGTACGAGTCTAGCGGGAGGTGGTAATGAGCAGTTCTTC.